What follows is one T cell receptor (beta chain) and its context. Its antigen is unknown. No quality values exist for individual bases; no much larger clone is one base distant. The time point label of this sample denotes: cells obtained before transplantation from donor or recipient. CD3+CD4+ and CD3+CD8+ populations were FACS-sorted from unstimulated pre-transplant donor and recipient cells taken from spleen or lymph nodes. Library construction relied on the immunoSEQ multiplex PCR assay. For most patients, genomic DNA was isolated with the Qiagen DNeasy Blood and Tissue Kit and sent frozen to Adaptive Biotechnologies for TCR sequencing. High-throughput TCR-beta CDR3 sequencing of genomic DNA from most patients was performed by Adaptive Biotechnologies. The authors' pipeline ran thus. Adaptive's ImmunoSEQ software was the source of the TCR sequencing data for 18 patients, while a few other patients were processed with MiXCR and VDJtools. To correct CD4 versus CD8 sorting errors, sequences present in both subsets at a frequency ratio below 5:1 were removed. Because the origin of CDR3 nucleotide sequences shared between donor and recipient could not be assigned, those sequences were removed. Alloreactive clones required at least 2-fold expansion over unstimulated cells and minimum CFSE-low frequency of 0.002% (template counts) or 0.001% (read counts). A clone was considered mappable if detected in the sequenced pre-transplant spleen, lymph node, or MLR CFSE-low populations of the donor or recipient. The cumulative frequency of alloreactive clones was calculated as a percentage of all sequences, weighted by copy number. Held by TCRdb, this immuneACCESS table contains in-frame sequences only and omits some clones. Under half of the omission traces to an unresolved V gene where checked; the cause of the rest is unknown. V and J calls plus clone size are reproduced from that table; the DNA served to infer D and trimming. The sample table contains around 88,000 clones; only one count was recorded for over 80% of them. The ten largest clones add up to approximately 17% of the sample.

This sample was taken from a study of graft-versus-host responses after intestinal transplantation (dated by TCRdb to the early 2020s). Some background on the complete study: The transplants that recipients received were multivisceral, liver-intestinal, or isolated intestinal. A peak of at least 4% donor T cells among recipient peripheral blood mononuclear cells was the definition used for donor T cell macrochimerism. Anti-thymocyte globulin induction was given to all recipients, followed by maintenance tacrolimus and steroids for 3 to 4 years. The cohort enrolled about two dozen intestinal transplant recipients, one of whom was a retransplant, and a few patients without pretransplant specimens were excluded. After intestinal transplantation, graft-versus-host and host-versus-graft alloreactive T cell clones were followed in the graft, circulation and bone marrow using bulk TCR-beta CDR3 sequencing. Rather than being sequenced by the commercial service, samples from a few later patients were sequenced in-house on an Illumina MiSeq and processed with MiXCR. Alloreactive clones were identified by sequencing pre-transplant mixed lymphocyte reaction products and comparing them with unstimulated pre-transplant donor and recipient T cells.

Overall study outcomes, separate from this receptor: Peak levels of circulating GvH clones were associated with declines in HvG clones early after transplant. Conclusions were limited by the relatively low number and heterogeneity of intestinal transplant patients. GvH clones were found in recipient bone marrow, and some of the GvH clones appeared earlier in ileal mucosa or blood, which is consistent with an intestinal mucosal origin. In the allografts of patients with donor T cell macrochimerism, GvH to HvG T cell clonal ratios were high.

From cysteine to phenylalanine, the CDR3 is 15 amino acids long. Only CDR3 DNA remains: 45 bases, in frame from the first base. V has 5 bases trimmed and J has 0 bases trimmed; junction bases matching no gene number 5. Sequences MNHNS (CDR1) and SASEGT (CDR2) are obtained from the germline V gene. This specimen was unstimulated CD8+ T cells sorted from spleen or lymph node cells, taken before intestinal transplant. Recombination linked TRBV6-1 to TRBJ2-3; TRBD2 agrees with 7 junctional bases. This clonotype was sampled from a human donor who received an intestinal transplant. The DNA reads as follows: TGTGCCAGCAGTCTAGCGGACCGTAGCACAGATACGCAGTATTTT. Its translation is CASSLADRSTDTQYF.